This T cell receptor (beta chain) was found in a study of T cell changes during pregnancy in multiple sclerosis. The table came from immunoSEQ multiplex PCR; TCRdb's copy has only in-frame clones and leaves some out. Here the sample spans several thousand clones, more than 75% being singletons. CDR3 length equals 15 residues. Per the germline V gene, CDR1 is SGHTA and CDR2 is FQGNSA. The V and J ends lost 1 base and 3 bases respectively, with 10 bases between them. The TCR originated in a female donor in good health, enrolled as a control in a pregnancy study. The chain has TRBV7-2 and TRBJ1-5, with D uncertain. Specimen: CD8+ T cells from peripheral blood mononuclear cells, collected in the first trimester of pregnancy. The CDR3 sequence is CASSLGLGLNQPQHF. DNA for the CDR3: TGTGCCAGCAGCTTAGGATTAGGACTCAATCAGCCCCAGCATTTT.